Each of the 5 T cell receptor beta chains below was sequenced from the same sample in a study of CD8+CD57+ T cells in acquired aplastic anemia. Genomic DNA, serving as template, underwent TCR beta VDJ and CDR3 profiling. TCRdb fed the reads into MiXCR, producing one record per CDR3 protein. The sample holds under 200,000 distinct CDR3 sequences, roughly 50% seen once. Patients chosen for sequencing had shown CD8+CD57+ cell expansion by flow cytometry. The sample taken for sequencing was sorted CD4+, CD8+, or CD8+CD57+ T cells (not recorded which) from PBMCs. These receptors all come from a human donor with aplastic anemia.

The rearrangement uses TRBV24-1 and TRBJ2-1; D might be TRBD2 (5 bases). The CDR3 is 16 amino acids. The V gene's germline CDR1 is KGHDR and CDR2 SFDVKD. V gave up 0 bases and J gave up 1 base, with 9 bases separating them. CDR3 loop: CATSDLHGGSYNEQFF. DNA of the CDR3: TGTGCCACCAGTGATTTGCATGGCGGGTCCTACAATGAGCAGTTCTTC.

V and J are TRBV7-2 and TRBJ1-5, with D unresolved. Trimming pared 1 base from V and 6 bases from J, leaving 7 bases between. The CDR3 length is 13 residues. Germline CDR1 reads SGHTA; CDR2 reads FQGNSA. The CDR3 spells CASSLGTGQPQHF. The DNA for the CDR3 is TGTGCCAGCAGCTTAGGTACCGGTCAGCCCCAGCATTTT.

This clonotype has a handful of counts. Possible read error: a much larger clone is one base away. This rearrangement joins TRBV4-2 to TRBJ2-7; a possible D gene is TRBD1 (6 bases). The germline gives CDR1 LGHNA, CDR2 YNFKEQ. Trimming shortened V by 5 bases and J by 7 bases, and 15 bases separated the two germline ends. The CDR3 consists of 13 residues. DNA of the CDR3: TGTGCCAGCAGCTTGAATAGGGGGAATGAGCAGTACTTC. This codes for CASSLNRGNEQYF.

This clonotype was detected ten times or more. The chain uses TRBV5-1 and TRBJ2-5, with 7 bases lining up with TRBD2. V shed 5 bases, J shed 5 bases, and the junction held 6 bases outside the gene matches. Germline assignment: CDR1 SGHRS and CDR2 YFSETQ. The CDR3 consists of 13 residues. CDR3 bases: TGCGCCAGCAGTTCGCAGGGAGGGGAGACCCAGTACTTC. It encodes CASSSQGGETQYF.

This clonotype has a count of ten or more. This sequence joins TRBV12-3 or TRBV12-4 and TRBJ2-1, with TRBD1 as a possible D gene (6 bases). Trimming pared 6 bases from V and 6 bases from J, leaving 18 bases between. The CDR3 consists of 15 residues. The CDR3 sequence: CASRATGITVNEQFF. CDR3 DNA: TGTGCCAGCAGGGCAACAGGGATCACCGTCAATGAGCAGTTCTTC.